The 29 T cell receptor beta chains presented below share a single source sample, sequenced in a study of neurological immune-mediated disorders. A single record per CDR3 protein comes from TCRdb applying MiXCR to the 5' RACE reads. The table includes roughly 100,000 distinct CDR3 sequences, 3% to 4% detected once. The sample consisted of PBMCs. These receptors were obtained from a woman in her late teens or twenties with multiple sclerosis.

This clonotype occurred many times. The chain links TRBV7-9 to TRBJ1-1, with a weak D call TRBD1 (6 bases). Per the germline V gene, CDR1 is SEHNR and CDR2 is FQNEAQ (reference sequence). The CDR3 has 14 amino acids. V dropped 5 bases and J dropped 4 bases, with 14 bases sitting between them. In DNA, the CDR3 is TGTGCCAGCAGCCCCCACCAGGGGTTCACTGAAGCTTTCTTT. Protein: CASSPHQGFTEAFF. Variable domain in full (rest from reference TRBV7-9 and TRBJ1-1): DTGVSQNPRHKITKRGQNVTFRCDPISEHNRLYWYRQTLGQGPEFLTYFQNEAQLEKSRLLSDRFSAERPKGSFSTLEIQRTEQGDSAMYLCASSPHQGFTEAFFGQGTRLTVV.

Ten or more counts support this clonotype. This chain connects TRBV5-1 to TRBJ2-3; D is possibly TRBD1 (6 bases). The CDR3 is made up of 16 amino acids. CDR1 SGHRS and CDR2 YFSETQ come from the germline V gene. V was pared by 4 bases and J by 1 base, with 16 bases between. The CDR3 region is CASSPGAQGGTDTQYF. In nucleotides, the CDR3 is TGCGCCAGCAGCCCCGGGGCACAGGGAGGCACAGATACGCAGTATTTT.

At least ten counts were recorded for this clonotype. The rearrangement links TRBV3-1 to TRBJ1-1; D remains ambiguous. Germline V CDR1 and CDR2: LGHDT, YNNKEL (reference sequence). The V gene lost 7 bases and the J gene lost 0 bases, with 12 bases spanning the gap. The CDR3 consists of 14 residues. CDR3 region: CASTVGRMNTEAFF. The CDR3 DNA reads as TGTGCCAGCACCGTGGGGAGGATGAACACTGAAGCTTTCTTT.

This clonotype was recorded at least ten times. The V gene is TRBV12-3 or TRBV12-4, the J gene TRBJ1-4; no clear D gene. Trimming took 8 bases from V and 7 from J, leaving 14 bases between them. The CDR3 covers 13 residues. The CDR3 region is CASHPGGSEKLFF. DNA of the CDR3: TGTGCCAGCCACCCGGGCGGAAGTGAAAAACTGTTTTTT.

This clonotype has ten or more counts. V gene TRBV3-1 combines with J gene TRBJ1-5; maybe TRBD1 (6 bases). Trimming removed 1 base from V and 3 bases from J, with 10 bases in between. Germline values: CDR1 LGHDT, CDR2 YNNKEL (reference sequence). The CDR3 is made up of 15 amino acids. DNA of the CDR3: TGTGCCAGCAGCCAAGGTTCAGGGGTCAATCAGCCCCAGCATTTT. Its protein is CASSQGSGVNQPQHF.

At least ten counts were recorded for this clonotype. The chain uses TRBV27 and TRBJ1-5; a possible D gene is TRBD1 (5 bases). Germline loops: CDR1 MNHEY, CDR2 SMNVEV (reference sequence). V lost 3 bases, J lost 7 bases, and 16 bases lay in between. This CDR3 is 15 amino acids long. CDR3 region: CASSFGGRESQPQHF. For the CDR3, the DNA is TGTGCCAGCAGTTTCGGGGGTAGGGAAAGCCAGCCCCAGCATTTT.

This clonotype was seen at least ten times. The rearrangement uses TRBV7-2 and TRBJ1-2; D remains unclear. The CDR3 is made up of 15 amino acids. V was cut by 2 bases and J by 0 bases, with 10 bases left in between. Germline CDR1 SGHTA, CDR2 FQGNSA. The CDR3 region has the DNA TGTGCCAGCAGCTTAATCAAAGGGCCTAACTATGGCTACACCTTC. Its protein product is CASSLIKGPNYGYTF.

This clonotype was detected ten times or more. V gene TRBV7-2 combines with J gene TRBJ2-1; no definite D call. Looked up from germline, CDR1 is SGHTA and CDR2 is FQGNSA. This CDR3 contains 13 residues. Trimming cost V 1 base and J 6 bases, with 7 bases left between them. The DNA of the CDR3 is TGTGCCAGCAGCTTAGGCTTTCTCAATGAGCAGTTCTTC. Encoded protein: CASSLGFLNEQFF.

This clonotype showed up many times. The V and J genes are TRBV7-9 and TRBJ2-3; tentatively, D is TRBD2 (7 bases). The CDR3 loop spans 18 amino acids. The V and J ends lost 0 bases and 2 bases respectively, with 18 bases between them. Germline V gene sequence: CDR1 SEHNR, CDR2 FQNEAQ (reference sequence). Here the CDR3 reads CASSLAPRAGAITDTQYF. For the CDR3, the DNA is TGTGCCAGCAGCTTAGCCCCACGGGCGGGGGCAATCACAGATACGCAGTATTTT. Full variable domain (remainder filled in from reference TRBV7-9 and TRBJ2-3): DTGVSQNPRHKITKRGQNVTFRCDPISEHNRLYWYRQTLGQGPEFLTYFQNEAQLEKSRLLSDRFSAERPKGSFSTLEIQRTEQGDSAMYLCASSLAPRAGAITDTQYFGPGTRLTVL.

This clonotype was detected ten times or more. The chain is built from TRBV5-1 and TRBJ2-7; TRBD1 matches 8 bases. V was pared by 3 bases and J by 3 bases, with 5 bases of the junction left unmatched. The CDR3 totals 14 residues. Germline CDR1 reads SGHRS; CDR2 reads YFSETQ. The CDR3 spells CASSYGQGFYEQYF. The CDR3 region has the DNA TGCGCCAGCAGCTACGGACAGGGATTCTACGAGCAGTACTTC. The full variable domain, completed using reference TRBV5-1 and TRBJ2-7, is KAGVTQTPRYLIKTRGQQVTLSCSPISGHRSVSWYQQTPGQGLQFLFEYFSETQRNKGNFPGRFSGRQFSNSRSEMNVSTLELGDSALYLCASSYGQGFYEQYFGPGTRLTVT.

This clonotype came up many times. J is TRBJ2-5 and V is TRBV20-1, with TRBD1 matching over 8 bases. Germline values: CDR1 DFQATT, CDR2 SNEGSKA (reference sequence). CDR3 size: 12 residues. The J segment lost 5 bases and the V segment lost 5 bases, leaving 4 bases of the junction unmatched. The CDR3 region is CSAFRQGETQYF. CDR3 DNA sequence: TGCAGTGCTTTTAGACAGGGGGAGACCCAGTACTTC.

This clonotype has a count of ten or more. The rearrangement uses TRBV5-1 and TRBJ2-1, with TRBD2 identical over 11 bases. J was trimmed by 7 bases and V by 4 bases; bases with no gene match: 13. In germline, CDR1 is SGHRS, CDR2 YFSETQ. The CDR3 consists of 17 residues. CDR3: CASSPGGTSGGVNEQFF. CDR3 DNA sequence: TGCGCCAGCAGCCCGGGCGGGACTAGCGGAGGGGTGAATGAGCAGTTCTTC.

This clonotype occurred many times. The chain has TRBV15 and TRBJ1-1; 7 bases match TRBD1. Germline loops: CDR1 LNHNV, CDR2 YYDKDF (reference sequence). Losses at the gene ends were 0 bases for V and 3 bases for J; bases not matched to a gene: 7. The CDR3 extends over 16 amino acids. The CDR3 protein is CATSRDREGADTEAFF. The CDR3 bases are TGTGCCACCAGCAGAGATCGGGAGGGGGCGGACACTGAAGCTTTCTTT.

This clonotype came up many times. V usage is TRBV15 and J usage is TRBJ1-3, with a weak D call TRBD1 (6 bases). The V gene lost 0 bases and the J gene lost 2 bases, with 11 bases spanning the gap. Germline V gene data show CDR1 as LNHNV and CDR2 as YYDKDF (reference sequence). The CDR3 is 16 residues long. CDR3 amino acids: CATSRDRGEPGNTIYF. CDR3 DNA sequence: TGTGCCACCAGCAGAGATAGGGGGGAACCTGGAAACACCATATATTTT.

This clonotype has at least ten counts. The J gene is TRBJ2-5, the V gene TRBV7-2; no reliable D call. The V gene's germline CDR1 is SGHTA and CDR2 FQGNSA. This CDR3 contains 12 residues. V was shortened by 0 bases and J by 7 bases, with 6 bases between the two germline ends. In nucleotides, the CDR3 is TGTGCCAGCAGCTTAGCAGCTACGACCCAGTACTTC. It encodes CASSLAATTQYF.

This clonotype was counted many times. The V and J genes are TRBV7-2 and TRBJ1-3, with 8 bases fitting TRBD1. In germline, CDR1 is SGHTA, CDR2 FQGNSA. This CDR3 region has 15 residues. The ends lost 3 bases at V and 1 base at J; junction bases unmatched: 2. CDR3 residues: CASSFDRGSGNTIYF. DNA for the CDR3: TGTGCCAGCAGCTTTGACAGGGGATCTGGAAACACCATATATTTT.

Many counts were recorded for this clonotype. The CDR3 protein is CSVRGRSGRSPLIFYEQYF. In DNA form, the CDR3 reads TGCAGCGTCCGCGGAAGGAGCGGGAGGAGCCCCCTTATTTTTTACGAGCAGTACTTC. The V and J genes are TRBV29-1 and TRBJ2-7, with TRBD2 matching over 9 bases. The germline V gene has CDR1 SQVTM and CDR2 ANQGSEA. CDR3 length: 19 amino acids. The V gene end was trimmed by 6 bases and the J gene end by 4 bases; junction bases not matched to a gene: 25.

This clonotype was recorded many times. The V gene is TRBV4-1, the J gene TRBJ1-2, with TRBD1 as a possible D gene (6 bases). Germline V gene data show CDR1 as MGHRA and CDR2 as YSYEKL. V lost 0 bases, J lost 0 bases, and 8 bases lay in between. CDR3 length: 15 residues. The CDR3 DNA follows: TGCGCCAGCAGCCAAGAGGGGGGCCCTAACTATGGCTACACCTTC. Encoded protein: CASSQEGGPNYGYTF.

In its sample, this clonotype was seen many times. V gene TRBV5-6 combines with J gene TRBJ2-1, with D uncertain. The CDR3 is 14 residues long. Germline CDR1 reads SGHDT; CDR2 reads YYEEEE. Deletions cut 1 base from V and 8 bases from J, with 13 bases between. This CDR3 reads CASSLLGPSDEQFF. CDR3 bases: TGTGCCAGCAGCTTGTTAGGGCCTTCCGATGAGCAGTTCTTC.

This clonotype has just a few counts. At one of its ends the junction is not consistent with the germline gene, which may arise from a read error. The CDR3 sequence: CSAPDILAKKIQYF. The CDR3, as DNA: TGCAGTGCTCCAGACATTCTAGCCAAAAAAATTCAGTACTTC. V usage is TRBV20-1 and J usage is TRBJ2-4; D perhaps matches TRBD2 (5 bases). The V gene's germline CDR1 is DFQATT and CDR2 SNEGSKA (reference sequence). CDR3 length: 14 residues.

This chain joins TRBV19 and TRBJ2-1; weak D call: TRBD2 (6 bases). This CDR3 contains 15 residues. V gave up 7 bases and J gave up 3 bases, with 16 bases separating them. Germline V gene lookup returns CDR1 LNHDA and CDR2 SQIVND (reference sequence). The CDR3: CASMEGRTFYNEQFF. The CDR3 nucleotides are TGTGCCAGTATGGAGGGGCGAACCTTCTACAATGAGCAGTTCTTC.

This clonotype was seen repeatedly, ten times or more. The rearrangement joins TRBV15 to TRBJ2-3, with D hard to call. CDR3 length equals 16 residues. Germline lookup yields CDR1 LNHNV and CDR2 YYDKDF (reference sequence). The germline V and J ends were trimmed by 0 bases and 0 bases, with 10 bases remaining between them. The CDR3 nucleotides are TGTGCCACCAGCAGAGAACTCATTACAAGCACAGATACGCAGTATTTT. It translates to CATSRELITSTDTQYF.

This clonotype was seen ten or more times. The chain links TRBV5-1 to TRBJ1-4; possible D gene TRBD1, 6 bases. The CDR3 loop spans 15 amino acids. With 4 bases removed from V and 3 bases from J, the gap between germline ends came to 13 bases. CDR1 is SGHRS and CDR2 is YFSETQ in the germline V gene. The CDR3 DNA sequence: TGCGCCAGCAGCAGGGGGGGGACTTCTAATGAAAAACTGTTTTTT. It encodes CASSRGGTSNEKLFF.

This clonotype was seen many times. J is TRBJ2-3 and V is TRBV6-6; no definite D call. The V and J ends lost 0 bases and 3 bases respectively, with 16 bases between them. Germline V gene data show CDR1 as MNHNY and CDR2 as SVGAGI (reference sequence). This CDR3 is 17 amino acids long. CDR3 region: CASSYSKVEVGTDTQYF. CDR3 nucleotide sequence: TGTGCCAGCAGTTACTCGAAAGTGGAAGTAGGGACAGATACGCAGTATTTT.

This clonotype was observed many times. This chain links TRBV6-6 with TRBJ2-3, with 7 bases that match TRBD1. Germline V gene sequence: CDR1 MNHNY, CDR2 SVGAGI (reference sequence). The CDR3 runs 14 residues. With 4 bases clipped from V and 2 bases from J, the junction kept 3 bases outside the gene matches. CDR3 amino acids: CASSFDRDTDTQYF. CDR3 nucleotide sequence: TGTGCCAGCAGTTTCGACAGGGACACAGATACGCAGTATTTT.

This clonotype was counted many times. The chain couples TRBV27 to TRBJ1-2, with no clear D. V was cut by 5 bases and J by 4 bases, with 14 bases left in between. The germline CDR1 and CDR2 sequences are MNHEY and SMNVEV (reference sequence). The CDR3 is 14 residues long. The CDR3 is CASSGLPLFYGYTF. The CDR3 DNA follows: TGTGCCAGCAGTGGACTCCCCCTCTTCTATGGCTACACCTTC.

This clonotype was observed at least ten times. CDR3 in amino acids: CASSQDRTVNSPLHF. In nucleotides, the CDR3 is TGTGCCAGCAGCCAAGATAGGACGGTTAATTCACCCCTCCACTTT. The V gene is TRBV3-1, the J gene TRBJ1-6; no definite D call. In germline, CDR1 is LGHDT, CDR2 YNNKEL (reference sequence). Trimming took 0 bases from V and 6 from J, leaving 9 bases between them. The CDR3 is made up of 15 amino acids.

This clonotype was counted many times. The chain carries TRBV6-5 and TRBJ1-1; D is unresolved. With 7 bases removed from V and 2 bases from J, the gap between germline ends came to 11 bases. This CDR3 comprises 13 residues. Germline values: CDR1 MNHEY, CDR2 SVGAGI. CDR3 DNA: TGTGCCAGCAAGGCAGGAAAAAACACTGAAGCTTTCTTT. This gives the protein CASKAGKNTEAFF.

This clonotype showed up many times. This chain connects TRBV5-1 to TRBJ1-2; unclear D gene. This CDR3 spans 14 amino acids. The V gene's germline CDR1 is SGHRS and CDR2 YFSETQ. V lost 6 bases to trimming and J lost 5 bases, with 17 bases between them. The CDR3 region is CASTQDGGGYGYTF. The CDR3 DNA is TGCGCCAGCACCCAGGATGGAGGAGGGTATGGCTACACCTTC.